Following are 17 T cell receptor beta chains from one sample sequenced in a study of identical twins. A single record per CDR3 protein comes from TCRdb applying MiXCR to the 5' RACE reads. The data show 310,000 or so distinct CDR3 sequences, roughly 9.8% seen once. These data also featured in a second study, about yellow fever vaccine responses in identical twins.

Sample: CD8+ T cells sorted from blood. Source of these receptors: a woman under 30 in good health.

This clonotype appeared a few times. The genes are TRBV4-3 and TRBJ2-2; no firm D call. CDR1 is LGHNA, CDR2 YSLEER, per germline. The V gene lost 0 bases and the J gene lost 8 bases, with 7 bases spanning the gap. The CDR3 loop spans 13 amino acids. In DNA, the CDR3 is TGCGCCAGCAGCCAAGACGCCGAGGGGGAGCTGTTTTTT. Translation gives CASSQDAEGELFF.

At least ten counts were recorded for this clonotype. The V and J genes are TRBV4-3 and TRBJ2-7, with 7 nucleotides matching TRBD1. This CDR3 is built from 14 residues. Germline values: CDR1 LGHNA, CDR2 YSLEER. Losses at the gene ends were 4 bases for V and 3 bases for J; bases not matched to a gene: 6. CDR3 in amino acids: CASSPWGQSYEQYF. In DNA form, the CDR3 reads TGCGCCAGCAGCCCGTGGGGACAGAGCTACGAGCAGTACTTC.

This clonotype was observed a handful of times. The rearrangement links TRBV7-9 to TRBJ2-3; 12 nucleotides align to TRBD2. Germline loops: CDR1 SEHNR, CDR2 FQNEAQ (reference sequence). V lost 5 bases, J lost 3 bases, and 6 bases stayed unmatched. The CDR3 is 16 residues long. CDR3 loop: CASSGRTSGITDTQYF. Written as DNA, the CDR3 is TGTGCCAGCAGCGGGCGGACTAGCGGGATAACAGATACGCAGTATTTT.

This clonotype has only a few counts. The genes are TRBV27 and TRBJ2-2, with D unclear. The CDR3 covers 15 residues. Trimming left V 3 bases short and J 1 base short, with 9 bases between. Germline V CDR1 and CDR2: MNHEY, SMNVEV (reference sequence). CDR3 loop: CASSLTAENTGELFF. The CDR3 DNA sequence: TGTGCCAGCAGTTTGACCGCGGAGAACACCGGGGAGCTGTTTTTT.

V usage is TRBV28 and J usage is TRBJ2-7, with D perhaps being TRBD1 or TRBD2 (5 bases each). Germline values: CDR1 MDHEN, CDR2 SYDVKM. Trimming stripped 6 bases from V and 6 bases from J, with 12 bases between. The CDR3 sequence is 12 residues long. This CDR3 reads CASSPGRVEQYF. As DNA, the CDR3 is TGTGCCAGCAGCCCGGGACGGGTCGAGCAGTACTTC.

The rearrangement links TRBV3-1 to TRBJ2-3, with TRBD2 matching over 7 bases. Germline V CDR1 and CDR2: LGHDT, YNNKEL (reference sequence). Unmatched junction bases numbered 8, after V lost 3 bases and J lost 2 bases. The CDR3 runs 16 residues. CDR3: CASSHRVGGDTDTQYF. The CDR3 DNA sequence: TGTGCCAGCAGCCACAGAGTGGGAGGGGACACAGATACGCAGTATTTT.

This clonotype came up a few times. The CDR3 DNA is TGTGCCAGCAGCCCAAGCGGGTGGGGGCTTGAGACCCAGTACTTC. This translates into CASSPSGWGLETQYF. The V gene is TRBV9, the J gene TRBJ2-5; tentatively, D is TRBD1 or TRBD2 (6 bases each). Germline-derived CDR1 and CDR2 are SGDLS and YYNGEE. V lost 4 bases, J lost 5 bases, and 18 bases lay in between. This CDR3 has 15 residues.

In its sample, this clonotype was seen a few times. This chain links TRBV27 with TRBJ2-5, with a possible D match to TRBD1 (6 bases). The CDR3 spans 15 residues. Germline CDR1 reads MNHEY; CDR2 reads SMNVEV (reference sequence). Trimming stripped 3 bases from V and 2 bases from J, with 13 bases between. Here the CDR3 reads CASSFSRDIQETQYF. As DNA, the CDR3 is TGTGCCAGCAGTTTCTCAAGGGACATACAAGAGACCCAGTACTTC.

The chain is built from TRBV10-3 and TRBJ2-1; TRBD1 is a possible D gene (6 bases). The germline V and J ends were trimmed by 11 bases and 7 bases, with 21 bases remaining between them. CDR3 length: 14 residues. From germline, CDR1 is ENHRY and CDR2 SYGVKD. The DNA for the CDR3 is TGTGCCTCGAGGCCCAGGGGTGAAGTAAATGAGCAGTTCTTC. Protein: CASRPRGEVNEQFF.

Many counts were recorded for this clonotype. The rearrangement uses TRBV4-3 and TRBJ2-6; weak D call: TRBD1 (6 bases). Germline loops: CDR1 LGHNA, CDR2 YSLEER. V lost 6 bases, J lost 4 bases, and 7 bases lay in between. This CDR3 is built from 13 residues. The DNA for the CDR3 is TGCGCCAGCAGGGGGACAGGGGCCAACGTCCTGACTTTC. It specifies CASRGTGANVLTF.

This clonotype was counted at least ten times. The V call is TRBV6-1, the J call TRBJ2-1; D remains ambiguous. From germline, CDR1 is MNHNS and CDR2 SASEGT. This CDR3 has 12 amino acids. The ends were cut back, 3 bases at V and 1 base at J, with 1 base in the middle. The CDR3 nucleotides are TGTGCCAGCAGTGAGTCCTACAATGAGCAGTTCTTC. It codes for CASSESYNEQFF.

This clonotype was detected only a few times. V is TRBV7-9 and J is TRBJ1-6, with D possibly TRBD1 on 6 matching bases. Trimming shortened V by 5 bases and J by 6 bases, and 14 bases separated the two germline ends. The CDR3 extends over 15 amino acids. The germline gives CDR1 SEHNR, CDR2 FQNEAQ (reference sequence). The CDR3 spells CASSAGQLANSPLHF. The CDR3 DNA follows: TGTGCCAGCAGCGCCGGACAGTTAGCTAATTCACCCCTCCACTTT.

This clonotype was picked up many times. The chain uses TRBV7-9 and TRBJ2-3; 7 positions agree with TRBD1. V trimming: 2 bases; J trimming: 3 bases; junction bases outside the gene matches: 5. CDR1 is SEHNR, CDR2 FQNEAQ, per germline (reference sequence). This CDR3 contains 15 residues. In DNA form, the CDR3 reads TGTGCCAGCAGCTTACTGACAGGGATAACAGATACGCAGTATTTT. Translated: CASSLLTGITDTQYF.

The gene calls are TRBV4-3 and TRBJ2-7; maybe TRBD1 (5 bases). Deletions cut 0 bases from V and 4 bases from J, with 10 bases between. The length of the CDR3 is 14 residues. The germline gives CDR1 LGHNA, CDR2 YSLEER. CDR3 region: CASSQDPDRYEQYF. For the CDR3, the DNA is TGCGCCAGCAGCCAAGATCCAGACAGATACGAGCAGTACTTC.

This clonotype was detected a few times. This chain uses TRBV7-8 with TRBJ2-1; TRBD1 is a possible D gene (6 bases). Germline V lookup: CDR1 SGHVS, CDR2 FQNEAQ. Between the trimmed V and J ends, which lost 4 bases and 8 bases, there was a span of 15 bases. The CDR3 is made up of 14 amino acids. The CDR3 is CASSSTGLGDEQFF. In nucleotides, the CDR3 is TGTGCCAGCAGCTCGACAGGCCTAGGGGATGAGCAGTTCTTC. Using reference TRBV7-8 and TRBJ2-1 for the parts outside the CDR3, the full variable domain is GAGVSQSPRYKVAKRGQDVALRCDPISGHVSLFWYQQALGQGPEFLTYFQNEAQLDKSGLPSDRFFAERPEGSVSTLKIQRTQQEDSAVYLCASSSTGLGDEQFFGPGTRLTVL.

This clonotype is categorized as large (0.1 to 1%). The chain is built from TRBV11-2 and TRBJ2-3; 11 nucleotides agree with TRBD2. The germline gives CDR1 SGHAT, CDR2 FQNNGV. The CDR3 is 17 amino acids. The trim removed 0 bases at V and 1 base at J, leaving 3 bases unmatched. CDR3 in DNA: TGTGCCAGCAGCTTAGAACTAGCGGGAGTCGGCACAGATACGCAGTATTTT. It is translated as CASSLELAGVGTDTQYF.

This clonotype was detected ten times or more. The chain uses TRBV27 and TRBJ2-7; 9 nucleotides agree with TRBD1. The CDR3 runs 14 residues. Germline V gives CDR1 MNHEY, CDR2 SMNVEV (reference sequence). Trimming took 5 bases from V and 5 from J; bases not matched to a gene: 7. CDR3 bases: TGTGCCAGCAGTCCTTGGGACAGGGTTGACGAGCAGTACTTC. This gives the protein CASSPWDRVDEQYF.